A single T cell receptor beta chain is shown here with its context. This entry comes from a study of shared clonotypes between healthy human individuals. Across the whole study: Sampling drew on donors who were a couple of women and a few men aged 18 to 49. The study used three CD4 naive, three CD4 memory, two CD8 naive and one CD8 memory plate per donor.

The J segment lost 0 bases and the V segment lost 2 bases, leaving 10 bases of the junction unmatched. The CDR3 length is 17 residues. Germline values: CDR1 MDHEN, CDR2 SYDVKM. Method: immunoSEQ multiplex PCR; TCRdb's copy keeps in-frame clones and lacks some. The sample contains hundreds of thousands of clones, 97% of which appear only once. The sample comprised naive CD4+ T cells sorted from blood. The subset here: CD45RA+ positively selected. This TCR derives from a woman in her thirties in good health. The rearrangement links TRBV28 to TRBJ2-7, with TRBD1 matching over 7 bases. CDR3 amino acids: CASSLTQPRDSSYEQYF. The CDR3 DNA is TGTGCCAGCAGTTTAACTCAACCCCGGGACAGCTCCTACGAGCAGTACTTC.